This T cell receptor beta chain comes out of a study of shared clonotypes between healthy human individuals. Overall study results and limits: It was observed that about 5% of naive CD4 clonotypes were shared across four donors.

On this clone: As yet, its antigen is unknown.

CD45RO-negative CD8 cells positively selected for CCR7 made up the naive population, which excluded terminally differentiated effector memory CD45RA+ cells. Trimming took 6 bases from V and 4 from J, leaving 13 bases between them. This CDR3 region has 13 residues. Per germline, CDR1 SGHNT and CDR2 YYREEE (reference sequence). The assay was immunoSEQ multiplex PCR, and TCRdb's table has in-frame clones only and misses some. The sample yields under 2,000,000 clones, approximately 94% seen once. The sequenced material came from naive CD8+ T cells sorted from blood. The clonotype was recovered from a man in his late teens or twenties in good health. The rearrangement uses TRBV5-4 and TRBJ2-5; possibly TRBD2 for D (6 bases). The CDR3 DNA reads TGTGCCAGCAAGCGTCAAGCGGGAGAGACCCAGTACTTC. Encoded protein: CASKRQAGETQYF.